This T cell receptor beta chain comes out of a study of blood T cell repertoires in COVID-19. Recruitment covered about two dozen US areas and drew participants whose ages spanned roughly 18 to 100 years. Recovered status applied to Cohort 3 donors who had two consecutive negative PCRs. It also applied to those with clearance or with symptom resolution. Data came from immunoSEQ multiplex PCR; TCRdb stores just in-frame clones and leaves some out. The profile shows roughly 160,000 clones, roughly 90% of them singletons. Trimming left V 2 bases short and J 5 bases short, with 15 bases between. The CDR3 sequence is 15 residues long. Germline CDR1 is SGHTA and CDR2 is FQGNSA.

This sequence was found in a woman aged 45-65 years who had recovered from COVID-19. The chain couples TRBV7-2 to TRBJ1-2; D may be TRBD1 (6 bases). The specimen sequenced was PBMCs or T cells enriched from blood (not recorded which). For the CDR3, the DNA is TGTGCCAGCAGCTTAAGCTGGACAGAGACTTATGGCTACACCTTC. Amino acid sequence: CASSLSWTETYGYTF.